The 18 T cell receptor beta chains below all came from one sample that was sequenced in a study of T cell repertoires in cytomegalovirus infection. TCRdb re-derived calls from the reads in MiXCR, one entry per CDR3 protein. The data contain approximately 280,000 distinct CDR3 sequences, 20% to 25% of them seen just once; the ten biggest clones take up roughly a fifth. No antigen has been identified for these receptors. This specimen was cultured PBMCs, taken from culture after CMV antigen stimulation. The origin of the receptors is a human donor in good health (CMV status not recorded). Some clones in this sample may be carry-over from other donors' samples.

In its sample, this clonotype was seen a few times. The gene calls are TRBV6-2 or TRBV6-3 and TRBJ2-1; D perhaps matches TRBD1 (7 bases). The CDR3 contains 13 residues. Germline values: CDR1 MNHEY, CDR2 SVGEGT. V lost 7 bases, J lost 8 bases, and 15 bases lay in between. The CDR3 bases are TGTGCCAGCACCCGACAGGGAGGCGATGAGCAGTTCTTC. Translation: CASTRQGGDEQFF.

The CDR3, as DNA: TGTGCCAGCAGTCCTGTTGGAGGAGGAAGTGAAAAACTGTTTTTT. Protein: CASSPVGGGSEKLFF. The chain employs TRBV6-2 or TRBV6-3 and TRBJ1-4; D is uncertain. Per germline, CDR1 MNHEY and CDR2 SVGEGT. Trimming took off 5 bases at V and 7 bases at J, with 17 bases between the two ends. The CDR3 is made up of 15 amino acids.

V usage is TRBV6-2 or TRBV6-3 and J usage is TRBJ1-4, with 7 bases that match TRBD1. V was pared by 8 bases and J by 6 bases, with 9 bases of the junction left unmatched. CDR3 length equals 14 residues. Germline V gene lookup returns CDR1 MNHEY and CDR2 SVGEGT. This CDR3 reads CASQSGGSDEKLFF. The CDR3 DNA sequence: TGTGCCAGCCAATCAGGGGGATCGGATGAAAAACTGTTTTTT.

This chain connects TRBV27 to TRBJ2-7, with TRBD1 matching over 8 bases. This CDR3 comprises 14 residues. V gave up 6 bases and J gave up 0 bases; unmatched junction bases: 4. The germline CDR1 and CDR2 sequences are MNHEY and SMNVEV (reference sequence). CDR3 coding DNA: TGTGCCAGCAGAGGACAGGGCGGCTCCTACGAGCAGTACTTC. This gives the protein CASRGQGGSYEQYF.

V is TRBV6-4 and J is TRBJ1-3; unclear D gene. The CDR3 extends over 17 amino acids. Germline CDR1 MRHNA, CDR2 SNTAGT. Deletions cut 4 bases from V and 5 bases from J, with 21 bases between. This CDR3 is CASSGPFTPNRRNTIYF. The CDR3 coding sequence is TGTGCCAGCAGTGGCCCCTTCACACCAAACAGAAGAAACACCATATATTTT.

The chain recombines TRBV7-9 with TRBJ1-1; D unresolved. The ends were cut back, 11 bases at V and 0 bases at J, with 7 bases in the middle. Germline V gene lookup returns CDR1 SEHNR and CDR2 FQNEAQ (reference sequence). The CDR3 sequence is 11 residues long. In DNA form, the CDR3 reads TGTGCCGGGTCTATGAACACTGAAGCTTTCTTT. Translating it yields CAGSMNTEAFF.

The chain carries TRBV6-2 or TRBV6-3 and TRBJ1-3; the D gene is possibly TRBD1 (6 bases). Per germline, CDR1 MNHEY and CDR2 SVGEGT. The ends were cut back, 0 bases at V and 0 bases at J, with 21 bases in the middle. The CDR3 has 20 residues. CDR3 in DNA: TGTGCCAGCAGTTACTCGACTACAGGGCCCCATCCCGACTCTGGAAACACCATATATTTT. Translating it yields CASSYSTTGPHPDSGNTIYF.

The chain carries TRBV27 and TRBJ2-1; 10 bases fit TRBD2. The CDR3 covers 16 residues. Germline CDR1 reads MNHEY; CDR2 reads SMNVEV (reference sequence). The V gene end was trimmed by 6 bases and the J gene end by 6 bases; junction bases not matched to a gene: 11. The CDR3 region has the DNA TGTGCCAGCAGCGCCCTGGGACTAGCGAGTACCAATGAGCAGTTCTTC. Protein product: CASSALGLASTNEQFF.

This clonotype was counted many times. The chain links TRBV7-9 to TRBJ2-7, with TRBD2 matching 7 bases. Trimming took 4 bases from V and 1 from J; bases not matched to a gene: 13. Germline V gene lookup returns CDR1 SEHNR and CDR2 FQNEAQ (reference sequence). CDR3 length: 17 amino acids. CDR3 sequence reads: CASSSGGGASRSYEQYV. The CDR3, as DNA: TGTGCCAGCAGCTCCGGGGGAGGGGCTAGCCGATCCTACGAGCAGTACGTC.

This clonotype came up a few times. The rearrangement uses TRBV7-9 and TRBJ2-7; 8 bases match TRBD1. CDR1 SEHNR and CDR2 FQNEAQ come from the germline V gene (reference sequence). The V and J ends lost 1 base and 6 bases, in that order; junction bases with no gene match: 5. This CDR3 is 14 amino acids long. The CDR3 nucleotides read TGTGCCAGCAGCTTAGTTCAGGGGGCATCCGAGCAGTACTTC. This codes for CASSLVQGASEQYF. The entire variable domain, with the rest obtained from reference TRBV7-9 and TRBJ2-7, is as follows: DTGVSQNPRHKITKRGQNVTFRCDPISEHNRLYWYRQTLGQGPEFLTYFQNEAQLEKSRLLSDRFSAERPKGSFSTLEIQRTEQGDSAMYLCASSLVQGASEQYFGPGTRLTVT.

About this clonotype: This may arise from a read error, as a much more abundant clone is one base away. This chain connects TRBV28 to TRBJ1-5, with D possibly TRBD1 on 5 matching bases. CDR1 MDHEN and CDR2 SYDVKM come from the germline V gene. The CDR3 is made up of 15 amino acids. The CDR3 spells CASSTPGGAGKPPHF. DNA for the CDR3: TGTGCCAGCAGTACCCCGGGGGGAGCGGGAAAACCCCCGCATTTT.

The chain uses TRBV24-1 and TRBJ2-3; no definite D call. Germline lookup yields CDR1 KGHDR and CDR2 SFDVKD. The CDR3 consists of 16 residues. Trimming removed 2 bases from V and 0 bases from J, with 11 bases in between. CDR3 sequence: CATSDSVTFSTDTQYF. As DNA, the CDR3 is TGTGCCACCAGTGATTCCGTGACGTTTAGCACAGATACGCAGTATTTT.

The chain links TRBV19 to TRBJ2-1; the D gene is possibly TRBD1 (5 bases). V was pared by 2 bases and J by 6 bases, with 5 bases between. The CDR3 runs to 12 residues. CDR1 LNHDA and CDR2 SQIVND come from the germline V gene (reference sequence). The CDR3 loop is CASSIRGNEQFF. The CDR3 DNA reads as TGTGCCAGTAGTATAAGGGGCAATGAGCAGTTCTTC.

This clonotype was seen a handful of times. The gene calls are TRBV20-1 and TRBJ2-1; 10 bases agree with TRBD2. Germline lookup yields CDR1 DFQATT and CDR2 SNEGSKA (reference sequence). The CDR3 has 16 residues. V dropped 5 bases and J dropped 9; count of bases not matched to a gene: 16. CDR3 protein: CSADGGLAKGGSEQFF. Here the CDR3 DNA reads TGCAGTGCTGACGGGGGACTAGCGAAGGGCGGGAGTGAGCAGTTCTTC.

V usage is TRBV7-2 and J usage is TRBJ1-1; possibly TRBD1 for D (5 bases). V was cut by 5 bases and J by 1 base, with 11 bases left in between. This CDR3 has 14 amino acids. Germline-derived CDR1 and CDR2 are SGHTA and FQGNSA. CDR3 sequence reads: CASSLGRKNTEAFF. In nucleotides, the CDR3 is TGTGCCAGCAGCCTGGGACGGAAGAACACTGAAGCTTTCTTT.

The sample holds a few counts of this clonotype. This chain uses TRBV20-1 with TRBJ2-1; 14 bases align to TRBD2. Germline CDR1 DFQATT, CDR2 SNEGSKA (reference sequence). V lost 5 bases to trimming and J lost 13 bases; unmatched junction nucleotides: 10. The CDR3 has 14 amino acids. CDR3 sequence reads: CSAVTGTSGRDQFF. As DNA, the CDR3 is TGCAGTGCTGTAACCGGGACTAGCGGGAGAGATCAGTTCTTC.

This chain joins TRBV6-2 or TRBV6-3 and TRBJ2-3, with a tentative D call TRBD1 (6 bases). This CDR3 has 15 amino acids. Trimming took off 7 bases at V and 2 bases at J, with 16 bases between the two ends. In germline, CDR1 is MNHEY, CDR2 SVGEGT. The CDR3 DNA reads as TGTGCCAGCAACCTACAGGGACCTCACACAGATACGCAGTATTTT. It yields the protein CASNLQGPHTDTQYF.

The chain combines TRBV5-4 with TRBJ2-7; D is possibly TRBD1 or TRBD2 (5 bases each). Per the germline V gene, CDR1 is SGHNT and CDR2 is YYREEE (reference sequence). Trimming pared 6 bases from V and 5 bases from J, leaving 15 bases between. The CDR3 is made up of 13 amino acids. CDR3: CASTPGPRNEQYF. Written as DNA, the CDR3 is TGTGCCAGCACCCCGGGGCCGCGAAACGAGCAGTACTTC. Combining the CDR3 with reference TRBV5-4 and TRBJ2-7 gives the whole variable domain ETGVTQSPTHLIKTRGQQVTLRCSSQSGHNTVSWYQQALGQGPQFIFQYYREEENGRGNFPPRFSGLQFPNYSSELNVNALELDDSALYLCASTPGPRNEQYFGPGTRLTVT.